This T cell receptor (beta chain) was captured in a study of tumor-infiltrating lymphocytes in primary liver carcinoma. About the research overall: Between 4.2 and 10 cm across, the tumors were all of stage T1-T3 N0M0. Study results and caveats: Just around 7-25% of top clones spanned all five tumor regions.

This clonotype was counted between two and nine times. Its antigen is not known. Germline loops: CDR1 LNHNV, CDR2 YYDKDF (reference sequence). The germline V and J ends were trimmed by 8 bases and 0 bases, with 8 bases remaining between them. The CDR3 is 14 amino acids. TCR beta cDNA was reverse-transcribed from approximately 0.45 ug of total RNA. The reaction used a constant-region primer and ProtoScript II reverse transcriptase. Slightly modified ARM-PCR with three nested multiplex PCR rounds yielded TCR beta libraries. Use of TRBV1-TRBV30 forward primers with a C-beta reverse primer characterized the first two PCR rounds, which lasted around 9 cycles each. Each CDR3 protein gets one entry after TCRdb re-called the multiplex PCR reads with MiXCR. The table has tens of thousands of distinct CDR3 sequences, 70% to 85% seen once. Without any cell sorting, roughly 18-30 mg of bulk tissue yielded co-extracted RNA and DNA. Every single tumor sample held over 75% viable tumor cells.

The chain employs TRBV15 and TRBJ1-6, with D hard to call. The TCR was taken from a man between 35 and 55 years old with primary liver carcinoma and hepatitis B virus infection. Sequences were obtained from liver tumor tissue from sampling region 2. Subset defined: tumor region T2, inferior pole. The CDR3 sequence: CATSGASYNSPLHF. CDR3 sequence (DNA): TGTGCCACCTCTGGCGCCTCCTATAATTCACCCCTCCACTTT.